This T cell receptor beta chain came from a study of blood T cell repertoires in COVID-19. Study information: The United States, Italy and Spain supplied acute and convalescent COVID-19 samples. Nucleic acid was either cDNA or gDNA, and it came from T cells, B-cell-depleted T cells, or PBMCs.

CDR1 and CDR2 from the germline V gene are MNHEY and SVGAGI. V lost 1 base, J lost 1 base, and 7 bases lay in between. The CDR3 has 14 amino acids. Study processing details: The assay estimated nucleated cells by amplifying reference gene primers. Sequenced by immunoSEQ multiplex PCR; TCRdb stores in-frame clones only, minus some. The DNA was the basis for D and trimming; V, J and clone size are from that table. This sample has about 150,000 clones, with approximately 86% found just once. The rearrangement joins TRBV6-5 to TRBJ1-1; D perhaps matches TRBD1 (5 bases). Sequenced input: peripheral blood. The source of this sequence is a man between 65 and 79 years old with acute or convalescent COVID-19. The CDR3 region has the DNA TGTGCCAGCAGTTACTACGGGGGGAACACTGAAGCTTTCTTT. Its translation: CASSYYGGNTEAFF.